Sequencing of this TCR beta chain was carried out in a study of beta chain features in type 1 diabetes. Germline-derived CDR1 and CDR2 are SGHTA and FQGNSA. Unmatched junction bases numbered 19, after V lost 5 bases and J lost 6 bases. The CDR3 is made up of 17 amino acids. About this clone: Its antigen is not known.

Study-wide results and limits: Shorter TCRB CDR3s, moderately but significantly so, were found in Type 1 diabetes patients in all four CD4+ subsets.

Isolated RNA was reverse transcribed in full, so expressed TCRB transcripts were sequenced. TCRdb's table, derived via immunoSEQ multiplex PCR, lists solely in-frame clones and lacks some. The data hold tens of thousands of clones, with 65% to 70% observed a single time. The receptor comes from a young man with type 1 diabetes. Some clones in this sample may be carry-over from other donors' samples. V usage is TRBV7-2 and J usage is TRBJ2-7; TRBD2 agrees at 7 bases. Sequencing was carried out using Tregs from blood. CDR3 residues: CASSLRARTARGVEQYF. The CDR3 DNA reads as TGTGCCAGCAGCCTAAGGGCCCGAACGGCTCGGGGGGTCGAGCAGTACTTC.